This T cell receptor (beta chain) was observed in a study of blood T cell repertoires in COVID-19. To note about this clone: Germline is not matched at one junction end, which may reflect a read error.

The CDR3 has 10 residues. Germline V gene sequence: CDR1 WNHNN, CDR2 SYGVQD (reference sequence). Libraries were prepared by immunoSEQ multiplex PCR; TCRdb keeps only in-frame clonotypes and omits some of them. The sample includes some 180,000 clones, more than 80% of them seen just once. This chain connects TRBV10-1 to TRBJ2-3, with D possibly matching TRBD1 (5 bases). Sequencing input: PBMCs or T cells enriched from blood (not recorded which). The receptor was isolated from a man aged 35-49 years who had recovered from COVID-19. CDR3 amino acids: CASRTETQYF. CDR3 sequence (DNA): TGCGCCAGCAGGACAGAAACGCAGTATTTT.